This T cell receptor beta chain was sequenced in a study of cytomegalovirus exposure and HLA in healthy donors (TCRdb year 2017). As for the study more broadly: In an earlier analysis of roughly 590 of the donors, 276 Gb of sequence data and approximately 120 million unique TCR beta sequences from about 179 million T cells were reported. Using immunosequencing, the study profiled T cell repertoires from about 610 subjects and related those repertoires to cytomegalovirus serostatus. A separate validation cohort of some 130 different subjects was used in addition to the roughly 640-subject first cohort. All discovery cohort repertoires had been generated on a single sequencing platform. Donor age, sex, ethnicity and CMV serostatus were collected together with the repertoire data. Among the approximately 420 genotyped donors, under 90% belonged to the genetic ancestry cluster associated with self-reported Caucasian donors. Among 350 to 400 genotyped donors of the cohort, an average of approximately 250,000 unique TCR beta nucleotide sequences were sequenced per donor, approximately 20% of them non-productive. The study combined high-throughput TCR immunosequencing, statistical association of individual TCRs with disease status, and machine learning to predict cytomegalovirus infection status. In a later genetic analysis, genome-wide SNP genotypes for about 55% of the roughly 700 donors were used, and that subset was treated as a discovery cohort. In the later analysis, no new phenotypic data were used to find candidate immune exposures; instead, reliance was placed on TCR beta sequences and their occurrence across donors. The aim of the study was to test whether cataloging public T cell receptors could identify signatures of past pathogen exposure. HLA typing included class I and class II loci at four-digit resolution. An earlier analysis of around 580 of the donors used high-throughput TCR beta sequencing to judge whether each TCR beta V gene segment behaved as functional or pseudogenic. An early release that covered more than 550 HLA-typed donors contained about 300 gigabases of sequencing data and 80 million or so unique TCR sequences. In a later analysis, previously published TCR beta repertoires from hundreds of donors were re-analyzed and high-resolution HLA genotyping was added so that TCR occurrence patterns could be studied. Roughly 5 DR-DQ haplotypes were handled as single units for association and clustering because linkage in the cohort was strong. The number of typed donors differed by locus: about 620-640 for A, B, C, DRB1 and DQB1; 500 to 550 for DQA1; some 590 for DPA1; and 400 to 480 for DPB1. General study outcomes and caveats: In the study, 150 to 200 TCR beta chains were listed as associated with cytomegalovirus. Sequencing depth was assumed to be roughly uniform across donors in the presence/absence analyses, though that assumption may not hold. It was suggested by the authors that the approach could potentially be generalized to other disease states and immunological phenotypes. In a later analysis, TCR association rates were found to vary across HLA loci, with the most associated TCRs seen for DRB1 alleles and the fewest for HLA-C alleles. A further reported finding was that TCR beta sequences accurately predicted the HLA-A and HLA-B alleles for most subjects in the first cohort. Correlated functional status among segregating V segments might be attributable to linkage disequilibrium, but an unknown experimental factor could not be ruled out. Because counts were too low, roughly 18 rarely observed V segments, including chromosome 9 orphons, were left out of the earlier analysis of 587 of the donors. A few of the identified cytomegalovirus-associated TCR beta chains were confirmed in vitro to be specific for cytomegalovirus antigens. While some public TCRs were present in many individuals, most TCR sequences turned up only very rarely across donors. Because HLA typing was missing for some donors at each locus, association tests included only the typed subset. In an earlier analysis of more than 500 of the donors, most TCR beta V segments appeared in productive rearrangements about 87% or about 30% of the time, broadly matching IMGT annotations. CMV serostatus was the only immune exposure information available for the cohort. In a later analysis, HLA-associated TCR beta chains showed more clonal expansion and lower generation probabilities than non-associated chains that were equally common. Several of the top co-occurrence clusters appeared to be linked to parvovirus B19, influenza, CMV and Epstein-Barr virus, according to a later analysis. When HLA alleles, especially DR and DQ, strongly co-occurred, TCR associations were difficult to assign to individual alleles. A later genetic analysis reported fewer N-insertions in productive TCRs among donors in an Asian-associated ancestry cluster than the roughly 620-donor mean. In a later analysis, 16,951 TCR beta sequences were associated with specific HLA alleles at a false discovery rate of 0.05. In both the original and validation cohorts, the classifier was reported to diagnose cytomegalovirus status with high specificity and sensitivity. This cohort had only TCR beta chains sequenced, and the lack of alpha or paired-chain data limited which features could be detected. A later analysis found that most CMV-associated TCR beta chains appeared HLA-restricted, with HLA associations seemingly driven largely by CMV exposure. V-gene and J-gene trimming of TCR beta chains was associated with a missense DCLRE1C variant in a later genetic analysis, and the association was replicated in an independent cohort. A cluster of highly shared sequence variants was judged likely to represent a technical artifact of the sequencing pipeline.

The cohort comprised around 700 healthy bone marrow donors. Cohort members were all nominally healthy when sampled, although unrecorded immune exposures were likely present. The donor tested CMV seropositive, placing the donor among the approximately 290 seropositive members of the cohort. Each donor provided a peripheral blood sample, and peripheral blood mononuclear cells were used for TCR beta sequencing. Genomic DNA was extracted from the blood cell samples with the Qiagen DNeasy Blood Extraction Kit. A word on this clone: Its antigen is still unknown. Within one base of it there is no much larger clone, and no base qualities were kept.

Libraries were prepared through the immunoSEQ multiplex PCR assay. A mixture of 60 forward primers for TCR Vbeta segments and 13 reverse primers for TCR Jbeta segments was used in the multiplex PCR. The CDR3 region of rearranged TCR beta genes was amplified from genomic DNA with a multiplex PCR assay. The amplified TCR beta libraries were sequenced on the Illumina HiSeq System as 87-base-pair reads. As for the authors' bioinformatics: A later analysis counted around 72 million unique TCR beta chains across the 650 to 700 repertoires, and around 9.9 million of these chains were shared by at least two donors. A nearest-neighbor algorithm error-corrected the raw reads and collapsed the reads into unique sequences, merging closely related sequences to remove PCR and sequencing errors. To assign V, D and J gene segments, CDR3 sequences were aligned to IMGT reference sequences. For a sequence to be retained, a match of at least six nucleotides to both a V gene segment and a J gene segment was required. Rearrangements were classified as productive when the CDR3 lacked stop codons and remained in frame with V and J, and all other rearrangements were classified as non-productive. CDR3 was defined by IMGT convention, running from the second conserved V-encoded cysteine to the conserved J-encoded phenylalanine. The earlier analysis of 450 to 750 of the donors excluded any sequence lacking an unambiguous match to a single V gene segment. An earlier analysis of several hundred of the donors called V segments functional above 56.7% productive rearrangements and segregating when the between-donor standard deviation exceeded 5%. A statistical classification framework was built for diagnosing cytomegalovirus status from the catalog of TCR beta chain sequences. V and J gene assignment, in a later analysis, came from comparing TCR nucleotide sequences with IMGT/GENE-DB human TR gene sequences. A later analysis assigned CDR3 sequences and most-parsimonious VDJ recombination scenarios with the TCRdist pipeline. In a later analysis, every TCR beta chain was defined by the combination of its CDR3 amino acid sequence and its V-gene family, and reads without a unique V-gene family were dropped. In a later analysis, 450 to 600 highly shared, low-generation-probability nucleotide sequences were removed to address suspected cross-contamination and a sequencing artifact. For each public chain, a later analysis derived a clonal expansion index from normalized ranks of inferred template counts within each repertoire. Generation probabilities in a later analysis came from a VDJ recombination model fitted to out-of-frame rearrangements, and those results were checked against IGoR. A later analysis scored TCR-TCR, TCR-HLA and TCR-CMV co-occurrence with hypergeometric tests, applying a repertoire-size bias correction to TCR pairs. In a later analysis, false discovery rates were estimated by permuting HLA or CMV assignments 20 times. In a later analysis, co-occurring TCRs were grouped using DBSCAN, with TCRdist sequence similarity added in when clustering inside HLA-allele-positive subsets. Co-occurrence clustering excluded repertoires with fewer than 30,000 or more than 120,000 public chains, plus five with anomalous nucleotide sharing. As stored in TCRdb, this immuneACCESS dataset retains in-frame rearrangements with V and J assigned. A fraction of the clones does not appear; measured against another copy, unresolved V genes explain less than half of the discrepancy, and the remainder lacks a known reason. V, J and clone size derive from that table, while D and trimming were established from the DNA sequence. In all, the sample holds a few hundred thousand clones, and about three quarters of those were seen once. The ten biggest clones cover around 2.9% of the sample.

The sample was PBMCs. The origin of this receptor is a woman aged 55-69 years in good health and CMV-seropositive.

The CDR3 region reads CSVVAGGPNEQFF. The DNA sequence is as follows: TGCAGCGTTGTGGCGGGAGGGCCTAATGAGCAGTTCTTC. The chain is assembled from TRBV29-1 and TRBJ2-1; TRBD2 fits 9 bases in the junction. As encoded in the germline V gene, CDR1 is SQVTM while CDR2 is ANQGSEA. V loses 4 bases at its end and J loses 7 bases; junction bases beyond the gene matches: 5. Inclusive of the bounding cysteine and phenylalanine, the CDR3 is 13 residues long. This entry keeps only the CDR3 DNA: 39 bases, framed from base 1.